The subject of this entry is one T cell receptor beta chain. This clone's antigen is unknown. No base qualities exist here, and no much larger clone lies one base off it. The immunoSEQ Assay was the method used to sequence TCRbeta CDR3 regions. After extraction, genomic DNA underwent amplification by bias-controlled multiplex PCR, followed by high-throughput sequencing. On the study's bioinformatics: Collapsing and filtering of sequences were performed to quantify the absolute abundance of each unique TCRbeta CDR3 region. T cell fraction was estimated by normalizing TCRbeta template counts to usable DNA, which was measured by amplifying reference genes present in all nucleated cells. Repertoire TCRs were annotated as SARS-CoV-2-specific by exact matching of V gene, CDR3 amino acid sequence and J gene to a known reactive TCR set. The reference SARS-CoV-2 TCR set came from MIRA and was filtered for enrichment in COVID-19-positive ImmuneCODE repertoires, removing public or cross-reactive TCRs. Based on the MIRA antigens, annotated TCRs were further analysed at the level of specific ORF or position within ORF. Breadth was defined as the number of annotated unique rearrangements divided by the total number of unique productive rearrangements, and depth was defined as the summed frequency of the annotated unique rearrangements. Two-sided Wilcoxon rank-sum tests were used to compare TCR breadth between groups. As stored in TCRdb, this immuneACCESS dataset retains in-frame rearrangements with V and J assigned. A fraction of the clones does not appear; measured against another copy, unresolved V genes explain less than half of the discrepancy, and the remainder lacks a known reason. V and J calls and clone size come straight from that table; D and trimming were deduced from the DNA. Within this sample are 97,000 or so clones, with around three quarters of them counted one time only. The top ten clones comprise 17% of the sample.

From cysteine to phenylalanine, the CDR3 is 16 amino acids long. Only CDR3 DNA is held: 48 bases, read in frame from base 1. V gives up 0 bases and J gives up 0 bases, and the segment between their germline ends measures 6 bases. CDR1 is given as MNHEY and CDR2 as SVGAGI, both from the germline V gene. The data are from a study of Ad26.COV2.S vaccination and SARS-CoV-2 variants (dated by TCRdb to the early 2020s). As for the study more broadly: TCRbeta repertoire sequencing served as the tool for gauging how specific and how broad the SARS-CoV-2-reactive T cell receptors were following Ad26.COV2.S vaccination. A total of approximately 32 samples were included in the TCR-sequenced set, comprising roughly 19 Ad26.COV2.S vaccine recipients, 5 placebo recipients and 8 SARS-CoV-2 convalescent individuals. Overall study outcomes, separate from this receptor: Vaccine and placebo recipients had similar non-spike TCR breadth, a finding consistent with the vaccine containing only spike. According to the authors, total T cell responses may have been underestimated by the TCR breadth and depth analyses. Ad26.COV2.S recipients had higher spike-specific TCR breadth than placebo recipients (P = 0.0014). After vaccination, substantial breadth of spike-specific CD8+ and CD4+ T cell responses was reported.

The time point label corresponds to: individuals recovered from natural SARS-CoV-2 infection. The source of this sequence is a human donor who had recovered from COVID-19. The sequence joins TRBV6-5 to TRBJ1-6, with no reliable assignment of the D segment. Sequencing was performed on peripheral blood, taken after recovery from COVID-19. The bases are TGTGCCAGCAGTTACTCGGGCAGCTCCTATAATTCACCCCTCCACTTT. This codes for CASSYSGSSYNSPLHF.